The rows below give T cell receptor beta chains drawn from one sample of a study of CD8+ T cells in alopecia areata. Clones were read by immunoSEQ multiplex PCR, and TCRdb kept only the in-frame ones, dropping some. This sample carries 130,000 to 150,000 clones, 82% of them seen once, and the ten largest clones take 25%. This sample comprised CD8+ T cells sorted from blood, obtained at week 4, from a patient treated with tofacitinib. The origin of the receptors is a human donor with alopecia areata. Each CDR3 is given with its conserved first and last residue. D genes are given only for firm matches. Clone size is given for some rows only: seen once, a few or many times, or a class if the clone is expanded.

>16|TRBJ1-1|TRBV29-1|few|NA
CSVEDPRGEMNTEAFF
TGCAGCGTTGAAGATCCCCGAGGAGAAATGAACACTGAAGCTTTCTTT
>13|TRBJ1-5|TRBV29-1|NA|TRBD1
CSVVTGGNQPQHF
TGCAGCGTTGTGACAGGGGGCAATCAGCCCCAGCATTTT
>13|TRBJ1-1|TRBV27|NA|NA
CASSLSTTGSAFF
TGTGCCAGCAGTTTATCGACCACAGGGAGCGCTTTCTTT
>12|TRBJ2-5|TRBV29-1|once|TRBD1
CSADRVGETQYF
TGCAGCGCAGACAGGGTAGGAGAGACCCAGTACTTC
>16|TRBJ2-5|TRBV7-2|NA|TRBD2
CASSKQAGPYQETQYF
TGTGCCAGCAGCAAACAAGCGGGGCCTTACCAAGAGACCCAGTACTTC
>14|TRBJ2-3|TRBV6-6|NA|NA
CASSLTASPDTQYF
TGTGCCAGCAGTCTAACCGCTAGCCCAGATACGCAGTATTTT
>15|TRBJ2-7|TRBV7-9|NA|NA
CASSLDVGMDYEQYF
TGTGCCAGCAGCTTAGATGTGGGTATGGACTACGAGCAGTACTTC
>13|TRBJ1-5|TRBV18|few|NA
CASSPGTNQPQHF
TGTGCCAGCTCACCAGGAACAAATCAGCCCCAGCATTTT
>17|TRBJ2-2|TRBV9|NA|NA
CASSPKRGQGGTGELFF
TGTGCCAGCAGCCCAAAGAGGGGGCAGGGAGGCACCGGGGAGCTGTTTTTT
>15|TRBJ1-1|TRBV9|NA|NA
CASSPRAGPGTEAFF
TGTGCCAGCAGCCCCCGGGCCGGACCGGGTACTGAAGCTTTCTTT
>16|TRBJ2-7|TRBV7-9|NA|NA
CASSTGGGGGSYEQYF
TGTGCCAGCAGCACCGGAGGGGGCGGAGGGTCCTACGAGCAGTACTTC
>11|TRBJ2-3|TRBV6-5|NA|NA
CASGLRMTQYF
TGTGCCAGTGGCCTGCGGATGACGCAGTATTTT
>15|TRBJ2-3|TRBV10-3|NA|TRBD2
CAISGIAGGSDTQYF
TGTGCCATCAGTGGTATAGCGGGGGGGTCGGATACGCAGTATTTT
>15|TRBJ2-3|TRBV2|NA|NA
CASSEVELSADTQYF
TGTGCCAGCAGTGAGGTGGAGTTGAGCGCAGATACGCAGTATTTT
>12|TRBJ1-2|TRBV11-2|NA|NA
CASSLAGDGYTF
TGTGCCAGCAGCTTAGCGGGAGATGGCTACACCTTC
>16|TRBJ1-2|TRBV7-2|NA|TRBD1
CASSLSPGQENYGYTF
TGTGCCAGCAGCTTATCCCCGGGACAGGAAAACTATGGCTACACCTTC
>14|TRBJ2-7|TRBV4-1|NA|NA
CASSQDEGWYEQYF
TGCGCCAGCAGCCAAGATGAGGGTTGGTACGAGCAGTACTTC
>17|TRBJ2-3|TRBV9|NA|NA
CASSLNPEERDTDTQYF
TGTGCCAGCAGCCTTAACCCGGAGGAAAGGGACACAGATACGCAGTATTTT
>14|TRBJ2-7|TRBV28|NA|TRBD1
CASNHPGQGYEQYF
TGTGCCAGCAATCATCCGGGACAGGGTTACGAGCAGTACTTC
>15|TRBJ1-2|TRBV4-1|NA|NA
CASSQDGRGYYGYTF
TGCGCCAGCAGCCAAGACGGGCGGGGCTACTATGGCTACACCTTC
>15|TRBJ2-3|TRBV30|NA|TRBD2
CAWSVASGATDTQYF
TGTGCCTGGAGTGTTGCCAGCGGGGCCACAGATACGCAGTATTTT
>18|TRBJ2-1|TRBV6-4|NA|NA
CASSGGGGYDNLYNEQFF
TGTGCCAGCAGTGGGGGAGGGGGCTACGACAACCTATACAATGAGCAGTTCTTC
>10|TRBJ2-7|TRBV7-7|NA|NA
CASRHYEQYF
TGTGCTAGCAGACATTACGAGCAGTACTTC
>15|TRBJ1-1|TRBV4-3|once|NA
CASSQERGLNTEAFF
TGCGCCAGCAGCCAAGAGAGGGGCTTGAACACTGAAGCTTTCTTT
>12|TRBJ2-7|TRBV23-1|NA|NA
CASLGLSHEQYF
TGCGCCAGCCTGGGACTGTCACACGAGCAGTACTTC
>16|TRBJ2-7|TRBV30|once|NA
CAWSGGTGSSSYEQYF
TGTGCCTGGAGTGGTGGTACAGGGTCAAGCTCCTACGAGCAGTACTTC
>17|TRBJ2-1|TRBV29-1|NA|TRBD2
CSVDVRTSGGANNEQFF
TGCAGCGTTGACGTTAGGACTAGCGGGGGAGCTAACAATGAGCAGTTCTTC
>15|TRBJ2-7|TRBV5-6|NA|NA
CASSFGGRSGYEQYF
TGTGCCAGCAGCTTCGGGGGGCGCAGCGGCTACGAGCAGTACTTC
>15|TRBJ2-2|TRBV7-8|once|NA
CASSSGLSNTGELFF
TGTGCCAGCAGCTCGGGATTGTCGAACACCGGGGAGCTGTTTTTT
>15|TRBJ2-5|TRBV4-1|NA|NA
CASSLPEGLQETQYF
TGCGCCAGCAGCCTACCTGAAGGACTTCAAGAGACCCAGTACTTC
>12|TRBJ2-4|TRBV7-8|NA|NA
CASSPTQVIQYF
TGTGCCAGCAGCCCCACCCAAGTCATTCAGTACTTC
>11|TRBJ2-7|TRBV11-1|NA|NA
CASSLYEEQYF
TGTGCCAGCAGCTTATACGAAGAGCAGTACTTC
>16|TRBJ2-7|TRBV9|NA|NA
CASSVAGRGASYEQYF
TGTGCCAGCAGCGTAGCGGGCAGGGGGGCGTCCTACGAGCAGTACTTC
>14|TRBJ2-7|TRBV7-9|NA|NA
CASRPTGGAYEQYF
TGTGCCAGCAGACCTACCGGGGGTGCCTACGAGCAGTACTTC
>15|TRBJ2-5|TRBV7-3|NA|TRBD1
CASSSGTAYQETQYF
TGTGCCAGCAGCTCCGGGACAGCGTACCAAGAGACCCAGTACTTC
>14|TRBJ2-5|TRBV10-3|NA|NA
CAISGQGNQETQYF
TGTGCCATCAGTGGTCAGGGAAACCAAGAGACCCAGTACTTC
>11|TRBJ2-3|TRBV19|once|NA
CASSLGDTQYF
TGTGCCAGTAGCCTCGGAGATACGCAGTATTTT
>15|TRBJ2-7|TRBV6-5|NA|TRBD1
CASSYSRDSSYEQYF
TGTGCCAGCAGTTACTCGAGGGACAGCTCCTACGAGCAGTACTTC
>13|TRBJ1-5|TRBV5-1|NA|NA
CASTTAGNQPQHF
TGCGCCAGCACCACTGCGGGAAATCAGCCCCAGCATTTT
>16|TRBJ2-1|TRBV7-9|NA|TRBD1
CASSEQGASRVHEQFF
TGTGCCAGCAGCGAACAGGGGGCTAGTCGAGTCCATGAGCAGTTCTTC
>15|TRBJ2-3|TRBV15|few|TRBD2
CATSRGGGVTDTQYF
TGTGCCACCAGCAGGGGCGGGGGGGTGACAGATACGCAGTATTTT
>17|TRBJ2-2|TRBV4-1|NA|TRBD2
CASSQDRLAGDTGELFF
TGCGCCAGCAGCCAAGATCGACTAGCGGGGGACACCGGGGAGCTGTTTTTT
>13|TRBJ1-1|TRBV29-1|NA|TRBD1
CSVEKTGAVRAFF
TGCAGCGTTGAAAAAACAGGGGCGGTCAGAGCTTTCTTT
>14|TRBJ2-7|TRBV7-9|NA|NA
CASSLGVGGYEQYF
TGTGCCAGCAGCTTAGGGGTCGGAGGCTACGAGCAGTACTTC
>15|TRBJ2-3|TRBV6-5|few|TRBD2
CASSPSGGYTDTQYF
TGTGCCAGCAGCCCCAGCGGGGGTTACACAGATACGCAGTATTTT
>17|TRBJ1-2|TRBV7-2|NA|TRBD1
CASSLGTGGYLNYGYTF
TGTGCCAGCAGCCTAGGGACAGGGGGTTACCTAAACTATGGCTACACCTTC
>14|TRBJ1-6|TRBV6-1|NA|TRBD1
CASRPGQGNSPLHF
TGTGCCAGCAGACCGGGACAGGGTAATTCACCCCTCCACTTT
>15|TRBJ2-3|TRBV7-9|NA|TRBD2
CASSSTSSGVDTQYF
TGTGCCAGCAGCTCGACTAGCTCGGGTGTCGACACGCAGTATTTT
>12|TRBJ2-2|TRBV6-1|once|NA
CASDRNTGELFF
TGTGCCAGCGACCGGAACACCGGGGAGCTGTTTTTT
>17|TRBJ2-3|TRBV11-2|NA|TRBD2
CASSFTGTSGGADTQYF
TGTGCCAGCAGCTTCACCGGGACTAGCGGGGGGGCAGATACGCAGTATTTT
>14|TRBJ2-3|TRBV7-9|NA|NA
CATSLNHGTDTQYF
TGTGCCACCTCTCTCAACCACGGGACAGATACGCAGTATTTT
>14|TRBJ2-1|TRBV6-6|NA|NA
CASDLGGPVNEQFF
TGTGCCAGCGACCTGGGGGGGCCTGTGAATGAGCAGTTCTTC